This T cell receptor (beta chain) came from a study of blood T cells in healthy people across ages. For the study at large: Template switching retrieved approximately one barcoded beta molecule for each two T cells. General study points: Naive CD4+ cells and diversity were both higher in long-lived donors than in aged donors.

The CDR3 loop spans 18 amino acids. Trimming shortened V by 5 bases and J by 0 bases, and 21 bases separated the two germline ends. The germline CDR1 and CDR2 sequences are MNHEY and SMNVEV (reference sequence). This clonotype came up once. Its target is not known. Using a J-beta primer mix together with a sample-barcoded 5' primer, a second PCR was run for roughly 6 to 12 cycles. TCRdb re-derived calls from the 5' RACE reads in MiXCR, one entry per CDR3 protein. Of about 1 million distinct CDR3 sequences detected, under 45% appear once; the ten largest clones hold under 20%. The sequenced sample consisted of blood. The V gene is TRBV27, the J gene TRBJ2-3; D is possibly TRBD1 or TRBD2 (5 bases each). This receptor was taken from an older woman in good health. CDR3 nucleotide sequence: TGTGCCAGCAGTCGCCTCGGTGGGGGAACGACTAGCACAGATACGCAGTATTTT. Protein product: CASSRLGGGTTSTDTQYF.